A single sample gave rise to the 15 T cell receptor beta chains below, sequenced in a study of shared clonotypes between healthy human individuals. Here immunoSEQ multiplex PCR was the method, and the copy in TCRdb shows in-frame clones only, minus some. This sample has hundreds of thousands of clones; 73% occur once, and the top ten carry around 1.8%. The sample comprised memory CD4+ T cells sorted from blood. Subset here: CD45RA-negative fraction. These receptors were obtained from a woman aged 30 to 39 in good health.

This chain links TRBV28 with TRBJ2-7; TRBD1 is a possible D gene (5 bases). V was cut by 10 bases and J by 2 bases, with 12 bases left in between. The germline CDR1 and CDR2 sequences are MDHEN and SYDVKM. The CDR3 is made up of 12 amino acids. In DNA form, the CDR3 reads TGTGCCACGACAGTATCTACCTACGAGCAGTACTTC. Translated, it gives CATTVSTYEQYF.

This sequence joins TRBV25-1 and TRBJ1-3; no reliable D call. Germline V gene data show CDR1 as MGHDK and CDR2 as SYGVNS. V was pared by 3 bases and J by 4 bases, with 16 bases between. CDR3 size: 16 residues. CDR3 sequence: CASSDPGVGVGNTIYF. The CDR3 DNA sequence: TGTGCCAGCAGTGACCCCGGGGTCGGAGTGGGAAACACCATATATTTT.

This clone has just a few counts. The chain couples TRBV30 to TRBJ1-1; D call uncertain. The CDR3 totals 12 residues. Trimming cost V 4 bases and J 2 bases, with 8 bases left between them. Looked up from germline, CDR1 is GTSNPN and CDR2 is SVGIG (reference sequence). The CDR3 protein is CAWINYNTEAFF. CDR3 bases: TGTGCCTGGATTAACTACAACACTGAAGCTTTCTTT.

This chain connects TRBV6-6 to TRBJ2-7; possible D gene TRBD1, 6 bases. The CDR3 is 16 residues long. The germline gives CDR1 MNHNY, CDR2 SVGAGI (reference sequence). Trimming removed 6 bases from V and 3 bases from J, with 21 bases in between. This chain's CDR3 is CASSRTTGFPLYEQYF. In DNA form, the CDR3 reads TGTGCCAGCAGCAGAACCACAGGGTTCCCCCTCTACGAGCAGTACTTC.

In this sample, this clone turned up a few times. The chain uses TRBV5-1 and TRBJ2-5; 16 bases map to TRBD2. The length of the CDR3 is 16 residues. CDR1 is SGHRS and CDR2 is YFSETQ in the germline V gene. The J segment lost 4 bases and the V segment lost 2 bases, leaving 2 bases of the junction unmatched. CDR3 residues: CASSFGTSGRVETQYF. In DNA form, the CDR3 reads TGCGCCAGCAGCTTTGGGACTAGCGGGAGGGTAGAGACCCAGTACTTC.

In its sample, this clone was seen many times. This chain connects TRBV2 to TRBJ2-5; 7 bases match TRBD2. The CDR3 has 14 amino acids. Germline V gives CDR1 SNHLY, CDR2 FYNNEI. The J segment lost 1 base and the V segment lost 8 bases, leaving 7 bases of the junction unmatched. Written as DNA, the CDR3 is TGTGCCAGCCAATACGGGACTACCCAAGAGACCCAGTACTTC. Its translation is CASQYGTTQETQYF. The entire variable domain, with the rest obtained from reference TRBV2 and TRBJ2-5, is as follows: EPEVTQTPSHQVTQMGQEVILRCVPISNHLYFYWYRQILGQKVEFLVSFYNNEISEKSEIFDDQFSVERPDGSNFTLKIRSTKLEDSAMYFCASQYGTTQETQYFGPGTRLLVL.

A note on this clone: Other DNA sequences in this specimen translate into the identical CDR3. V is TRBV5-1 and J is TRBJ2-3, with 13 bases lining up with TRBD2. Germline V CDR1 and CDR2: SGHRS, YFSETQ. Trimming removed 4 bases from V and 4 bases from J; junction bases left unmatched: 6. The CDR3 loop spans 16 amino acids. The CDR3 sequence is CASSRGLAGEPDTQYF. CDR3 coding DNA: TGCGCCAGCAGCAGAGGACTAGCGGGAGAACCAGATACGCAGTATTTT.

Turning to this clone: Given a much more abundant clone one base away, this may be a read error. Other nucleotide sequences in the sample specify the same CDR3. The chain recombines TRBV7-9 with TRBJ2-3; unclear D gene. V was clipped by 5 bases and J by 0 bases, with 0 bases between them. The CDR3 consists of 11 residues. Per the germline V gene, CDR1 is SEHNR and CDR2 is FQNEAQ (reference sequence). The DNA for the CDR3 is TGTGCCAGCAGCAGCACAGATACGCAGTATTTT. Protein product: CASSSTDTQYF. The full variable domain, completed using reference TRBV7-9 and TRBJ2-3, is DTGVSQNPRHKITKRGQNVTFRCDPISEHNRLYWYRQTLGQGPEFLTYFQNEAQLEKSRLLSDRFSAERPKGSFSTLEIQRTEQGDSAMYLCASSSTDTQYFGPGTRLTVL.

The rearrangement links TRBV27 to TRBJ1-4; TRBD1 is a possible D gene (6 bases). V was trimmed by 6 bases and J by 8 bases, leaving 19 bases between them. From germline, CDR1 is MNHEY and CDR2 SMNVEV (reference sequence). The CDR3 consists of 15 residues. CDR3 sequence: CASSRSWGAGEKLFF. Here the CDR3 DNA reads TGTGCCAGCAGCCGCTCGTGGGGGGCTGGCGAAAAACTGTTTTTT. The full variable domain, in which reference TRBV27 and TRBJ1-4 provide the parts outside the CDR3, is EAQVTQNPRYLITVTGKKLTVTCSQNMNHEYMSWYRQDPGLGLRQIYYSMNVEVTDKGDVPEGYKVSRKEKRNFPLILESPSPNQTSLYFCASSRSWGAGEKLFFGSGTQLSVL.

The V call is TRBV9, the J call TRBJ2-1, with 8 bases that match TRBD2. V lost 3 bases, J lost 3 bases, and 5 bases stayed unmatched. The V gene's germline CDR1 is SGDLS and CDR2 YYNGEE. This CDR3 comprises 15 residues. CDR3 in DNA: TGTGCCAGCAGCGAAGCGGGAGACCACTACAATGAGCAGTTCTTC. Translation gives CASSEAGDHYNEQFF.

CDR3 protein: CAWSVNRQGSLFF. CDR3 DNA sequence: TGTGCCTGGAGTGTAAATCGACAGGGATCACTGTTTTTT. V usage is TRBV30 and J usage is TRBJ1-4; TRBD1 aligns across 7 bases. The CDR3 totals 13 residues. Germline CDR1 is GTSNPN and CDR2 is SVGIG (reference sequence). V lost 0 bases, J lost 13 bases, and 8 bases stayed unmatched.

The CDR3 coding sequence is TGTGCCAGCAGTCCGGGACAGAGTAACTATGGCTACACCTTC. Amino acid sequence: CASSPGQSNYGYTF. This chain joins TRBV6-4 and TRBJ1-2; 7 bases map to TRBD1. Germline trimming cut 5 bases from V and 1 base from J; bases unmatched to any gene: 4. The CDR3 is 14 amino acids. CDR1 is MRHNA, CDR2 SNTAGT, per germline.

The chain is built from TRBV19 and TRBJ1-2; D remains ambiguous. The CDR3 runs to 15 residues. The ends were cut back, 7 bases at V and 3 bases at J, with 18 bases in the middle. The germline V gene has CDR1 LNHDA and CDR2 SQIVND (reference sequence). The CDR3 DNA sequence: TGTGCCAGTACCACCACCGGAGGACCCGACTATGGCTACACCTTC. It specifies CASTTTGGPDYGYTF.

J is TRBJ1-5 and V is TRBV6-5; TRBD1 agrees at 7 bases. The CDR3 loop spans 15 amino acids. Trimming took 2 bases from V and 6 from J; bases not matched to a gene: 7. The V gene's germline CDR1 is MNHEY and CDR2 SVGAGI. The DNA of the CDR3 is TGTGCCAGCAGTTACGGAAGACAGGGTAGTCAGCCCCAGCATTTT. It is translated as CASSYGRQGSQPQHF.

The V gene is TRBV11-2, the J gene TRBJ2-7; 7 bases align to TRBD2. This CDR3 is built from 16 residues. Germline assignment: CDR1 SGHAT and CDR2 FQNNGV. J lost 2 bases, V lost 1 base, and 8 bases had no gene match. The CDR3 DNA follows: TGTGCCAGCAGCTTAGGGGCCCTAGCGGCTGCCTACGAGCAGTACTTC. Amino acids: CASSLGALAAAYEQYF.